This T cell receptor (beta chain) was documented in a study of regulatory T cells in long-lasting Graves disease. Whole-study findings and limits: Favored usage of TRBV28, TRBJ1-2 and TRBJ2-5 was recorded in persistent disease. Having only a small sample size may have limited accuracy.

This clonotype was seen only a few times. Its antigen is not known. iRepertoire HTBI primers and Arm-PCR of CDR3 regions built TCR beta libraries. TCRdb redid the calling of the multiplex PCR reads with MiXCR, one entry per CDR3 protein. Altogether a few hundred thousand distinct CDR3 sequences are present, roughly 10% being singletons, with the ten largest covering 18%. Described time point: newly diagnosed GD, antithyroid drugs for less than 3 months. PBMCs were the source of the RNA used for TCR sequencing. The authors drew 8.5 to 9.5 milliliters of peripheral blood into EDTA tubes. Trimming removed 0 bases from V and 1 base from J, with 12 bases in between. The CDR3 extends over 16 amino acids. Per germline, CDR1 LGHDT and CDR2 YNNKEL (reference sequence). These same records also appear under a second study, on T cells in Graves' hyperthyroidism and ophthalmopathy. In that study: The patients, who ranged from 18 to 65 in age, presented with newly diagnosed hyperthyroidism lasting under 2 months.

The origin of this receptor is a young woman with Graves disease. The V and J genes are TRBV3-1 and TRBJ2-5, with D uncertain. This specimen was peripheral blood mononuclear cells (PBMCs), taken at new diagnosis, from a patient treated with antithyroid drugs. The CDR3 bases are TGTGCCAGCAGCCAAGATTTTCCGGACCCCCAAGAGACCCAGTACTTC. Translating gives CASSQDFPDPQETQYF.